This TCR beta chain was retrieved from a study of T cell repertoires in cytomegalovirus infection. Study information: Epitope selection comprised recently identified HLA-C-restricted CMV epitopes and well-studied HLA-B-restricted CMV epitopes.

Study-wide findings and caveats: Summed frequency of shared TCR beta families picked out CMV carriers who also had the relevant HLA. Dominating the ex vivo response were TCR beta clonotypes that were CMV-specific and HLA-C-restricted.

Each CDR3 protein gets one entry after TCRdb re-called the reads with MiXCR. The repertoire holds about 740,000 distinct CDR3 sequences, with roughly 33% as singletons. This clonotype was seen a few times. Its target is unknown. The V and J ends lost 3 bases and 3 bases, in that order; junction bases with no gene match: 3. This CDR3 has 15 amino acids. Per the germline V gene, CDR1 is SGHNT and CDR2 is YYREEE (reference sequence). The TCR originated in a human donor in good health (CMV status not recorded). Some clones in this sample may be carry-over from other donors' samples. The source was cultured PBMCs, collected from culture after CMV antigen stimulation. The genes are TRBV5-4 and TRBJ2-3; 11 bases agree with TRBD1. The CDR3 DNA follows: TGTGCCAGCAGCTATGGACAGGGGGCTACAGATACGCAGTATTTT. Amino acid sequence: CASSYGQGATDTQYF. Based on the CDR3 plus reference TRBV5-4 and TRBJ2-3, the full variable domain is ETGVTQSPTHLIKTRGQQVTLRCSSQSGHNTVSWYQQALGQGPQFIFQYYREEENGRGNFPPRFSGLQFPNYSSELNVNALELDDSALYLCASSYGQGATDTQYFGPGTRLTVL.